The 12 T cell receptor beta chains reported below all come from one sample, sequenced in a study of cytomegalovirus exposure and HLA in healthy donors. PCR employed 60 Vbeta and 13 Jbeta primers. TCRdb's copy holds only in-frame clones and misses some; the assay was immunoSEQ multiplex PCR. The profile shows approximately 200,000 clones, about 80% of them singletons. Sequencing used PBMCs. The source is a man in his forties in good health and CMV-seronegative.

This chain connects TRBV9 to TRBJ1-5; D is uncertain. CDR1 is SGDLS, CDR2 YYNGEE, per germline. The CDR3 contains 13 residues. The V end was cut by 3 bases, the J end by 1 base, with 5 bases between. This CDR3 reads CASSAGSNQPQHF. DNA of the CDR3: TGTGCCAGCAGCGCGGGGAGCAATCAGCCCCAGCATTTT.

The chain's CDR3 is CASSLTGGDTGELFF. The CDR3 nucleotides read TGTGCCAGCAGCTTGACGGGAGGGGACACCGGGGAGCTGTTTTTT. V is TRBV5-6 and J is TRBJ2-2; 8 bases fit TRBD2. Germline CDR1 SGHDT, CDR2 YYEEEE. Trimming removed 1 base from V and 3 bases from J; junction bases left unmatched: 2. The CDR3 is 15 amino acids.

This sequence joins TRBV1 and TRBJ1-1; the table's D call, TRBD1, has no DNA check behind it. TRBV1 is given as a pseudogene. CDR3 length equals 15 residues. This chain's CDR3 is CTSSRPGGLDTEAFF. CDR3 DNA sequence: TGCACCAGCAGCCGACCAGGGGGGTTGGACACTGAAGCTTTCTTT.

The chain combines TRBV5-5 with TRBJ2-5, with 8 positions matching TRBD1. The ends lost 4 bases at V and 5 bases at J; junction bases unmatched: 10. The CDR3 is made up of 15 amino acids. Per the germline V gene, CDR1 is SGHKS and CDR2 is YYEKEE (reference sequence). CDR3 DNA sequence: TGTGCCAGCAGCCCCTCCCCGACAGGGGCCGAGACCCAGTACTTC. This translates into CASSPSPTGAETQYF.

This clone showed up just a few times. This sequence joins TRBV5-4 and TRBJ1-1; D unresolved. The CDR3 runs to 15 residues. V was shortened by 3 bases and J by 0 bases, with 12 bases between the two germline ends. In germline, CDR1 is SGHNT, CDR2 YYREEE (reference sequence). Written as DNA, the CDR3 is TGTGCCAGCAGCTCCAAACCACAGATGAACACTGAAGCTTTCTTT. It translates to CASSSKPQMNTEAFF.

This clone was seen more than once but under ten times. V gene TRBV28 combines with J gene TRBJ2-4; possibly TRBD2 for D (5 bases). Germline V gives CDR1 MDHEN, CDR2 SYDVKM. This CDR3 spans 16 amino acids. V lost 5 bases, J lost 3 bases, and 17 bases lay in between. The CDR3 DNA reads TGTGCCAGCAGTCCCCGGGGAGCGGAAGACAAAAACATTCAGTACTTC. Amino acids: CASSPRGAEDKNIQYF. Using reference TRBV28 and TRBJ2-4 for the parts outside the CDR3, the full variable domain is DVKVTQSSRYLVKRTGEKVFLECVQDMDHENMFWYRQDPGLGLRLIYFSYDVKMKEKGDIPEGYSVSREKKERFSLILESASTNQTSMYLCASSPRGAEDKNIQYFGAGTRLSVL.

Notes on this clone: One end of the junction is discordant with germline, which a read error may explain. The J gene is TRBJ1-5, the V gene TRBV6-1, with no clear D. The CDR3 runs to 13 residues. The germline V gene has CDR1 MNHNS and CDR2 SASEGT. The CDR3 DNA reads TGTGCCAGCAGGTCCTCTAGCAATCAGCTCCAGCATTTT. Protein: CASRSSSNQLQHF.

V is TRBV30 and J is TRBJ2-3; unclear D gene. This CDR3 comprises 11 residues. Trimming cost V 5 bases and J 2 bases, with 5 bases left between them. The V gene's germline CDR1 is GTSNPN and CDR2 SVGIG (reference sequence). The CDR3 region is CAWSFTDTQYF. In DNA, the CDR3 is TGTGCCTGGTCTTTCACAGATACGCAGTATTTT. The whole variable domain, filled in from reference TRBV30 and TRBJ2-3, reads SQTIHQWPATLVQPVGSPLSLECTVEGTSNPNLYWYRQAAGRGLQLLFYSVGIGQISSEVPQNLSASRPQDRQFILSSKKLLLSDSGFYLCAWSFTDTQYFGPGTRLTVL.

CDR3 coding DNA: TGCAGCACCAAACAGGGGGAAAATCAGCCCCAGCATTTT. This encodes CSTKQGENQPQHF. This rearrangement joins TRBV29-1 to TRBJ1-5, with 8 bases matching TRBD1. CDR3 size: 13 residues. Germline V lookup: CDR1 SQVTM, CDR2 ANQGSEA. Trimming cost V 8 bases and J 4 bases; bases outside gene matches: 7. The complete variable domain, with remaining parts taken from reference TRBV29-1 and TRBJ1-5, reads SAVISQKPSRDICQRGTSLTIQCQVDSQVTMMFWYRQQPGQSLTLIATANQGSEATYESGFVIDKFPISRPNLTFSTLTVSNMSPEDSSIYLCSTKQGENQPQHFGDGTRLSIL.

CDR3 sequence (DNA): TGTGCCAGCAGCTTGGGCGGGGGGGCTTACAATGAGCAGTTCTTC. Translated, it gives CASSLGGGAYNEQFF. The V and J genes are TRBV5-4 and TRBJ2-1; 9 nucleotides line up with TRBD2. The CDR3 loop spans 15 amino acids. The germline gives CDR1 SGHNT, CDR2 YYREEE (reference sequence). The junction had 2 bases not matched to a gene; V was cut back by 0 bases and J by 4 bases.

This chain joins TRBV2 and TRBJ1-5; TRBD1 matches 8 bases. The J segment lost 0 bases and the V segment lost 5 bases, leaving 12 bases of the junction unmatched. The CDR3 is 18 residues long. The germline gives CDR1 SNHLY, CDR2 FYNNEI. The CDR3 DNA reads TGTGCCAGCAGTCTTGGACAGGGTCGAATAAGTAGCAATCAGCCCCAGCATTTT. Protein: CASSLGQGRISSNQPQHF.

The chain has TRBV5-6 and TRBJ2-5; TRBD2 is a possible D gene (5 bases). Germline V lookup: CDR1 SGHDT, CDR2 YYEEEE. There are 15 residues in the CDR3. Trimming took off 4 bases at V and 5 bases at J, with 18 bases between the two ends. CDR3 bases: TGTGCCAGCAGCGTGGGAGAGGGCCTCGGGGAGACCCAGTACTTC. It yields the protein CASSVGEGLGETQYF.